A single sample gave rise to the 29 T cell receptor beta chains below, sequenced in a study of fetal regulatory T cell absence and autoimmunity. Sequenced by immunoSEQ multiplex PCR; TCRdb stores in-frame clones only, minus some. Of more than 85,000 clones in the sample, around 72% were seen once. The sequenced sample was pancreas tissue. The receptors shown here come from a male donor with IPEX syndrome.

The chain recombines TRBV9 with TRBJ1-5; D is uncertain. The V gene's germline CDR1 is SGDLS and CDR2 YYNGEE. This CDR3 has 13 amino acids. The ends were cut back, 4 bases at V and 7 bases at J, with 12 bases in the middle. The CDR3 DNA sequence: TGTGCCAGCAGCAGGTCCCCGGAACAGCCCCAGCATTTT. Translated: CASSRSPEQPQHF. The entire variable domain, with the rest obtained from reference TRBV9 and TRBJ1-5, is as follows: DSGVTQTPKHLITATGQRVTLRCSPRSGDLSVYWYQQSLDQGLQFLIQYYNGEERAKGNILERFSAQQFPDLHSELNLSSLELGDSALYFCASSRSPEQPQHFGDGTRLSIL.

In this sample, this clone turned up a few times. The rearrangement links TRBV5-6 to TRBJ2-5; possible D gene TRBD2, 8 bases. Trimming removed 4 bases at V and 5 bases at J, with 15 bases between. Germline-derived CDR1 and CDR2 are SGHDT and YYEEEE. This CDR3 comprises 14 residues. The CDR3 coding sequence is TGTGCCAGCAGCGGGGGACTAGGGGGCGAGACCCAGTACTTC. This translates into CASSGGLGGETQYF.

The chain employs TRBV6-6 and TRBJ2-7; weak D call: TRBD1 (5 bases). Trimming removed 5 bases from V and 2 bases from J, with 10 bases in between. Per germline, CDR1 MNHNY and CDR2 SVGAGI (reference sequence). The CDR3 consists of 13 residues. CDR3 loop: CASSQGAPYEQYF. CDR3 in DNA: TGTGCCAGCAGTCAAGGGGCACCCTACGAGCAGTACTTC.

The rearrangement joins TRBV5-4 to TRBJ2-1; D call uncertain. The V gene lost 5 bases and the J gene lost 4 bases, with 10 bases spanning the gap. This CDR3 contains 13 residues. CDR1 is SGHNT, CDR2 YYREEE, per germline (reference sequence). In DNA, the CDR3 is TGTGCCAGCAGGACTTCCCCTTACAATGAGCAGTTCTTC. This encodes CASRTSPYNEQFF.

The chain carries TRBV13 and TRBJ2-7, with TRBD2 matching 7 bases. Germline lookup yields CDR1 PRHDT and CDR2 FYEKMQ (reference sequence). With V trimmed by 0 bases and J by 5 bases, 4 bases remained unmatched. The CDR3 length is 14 residues. The CDR3 here is CASSLGPSGNEQYF. For the CDR3, the DNA is TGTGCCAGCAGCTTAGGACCTAGCGGAAACGAGCAGTACTTC.

The rearrangement joins TRBV4-3 to TRBJ1-4; D possibly corresponds to TRBD1 (5 bases). In germline, CDR1 is LGHNA, CDR2 YSLEER. The CDR3 loop spans 15 amino acids. Trimming stripped 2 bases from V and 3 bases from J, with 10 bases between. The CDR3 reads CASSQRPGPNEKLFF. The CDR3 DNA reads as TGCGCCAGCAGCCAAAGGCCAGGGCCTAATGAAAAACTGTTTTTT.

The chain is built from TRBV30 and TRBJ2-5; TRBD2 might be the D (5 bases). Per germline, CDR1 GTSNPN and CDR2 SVGIG (reference sequence). V dropped 0 bases and J dropped 2 bases, with 10 bases sitting between them. CDR3 length: 14 amino acids. Here the CDR3 DNA reads TGTGCCTGGAGTGTAGCGGATTGGCAAGAGACCCAGTACTTC. This gives the protein CAWSVADWQETQYF. Full variable domain (remainder filled in from reference TRBV30 and TRBJ2-5): SQTIHQWPATLVQPVGSPLSLECTVEGTSNPNLYWYRQAAGRGLQLLFYSVGIGQISSEVPQNLSASRPQDRQFILSSKKLLLSDSGFYLCAWSVADWQETQYFGPGTRLLVL.

The rearrangement links TRBV4-1 to TRBJ2-5; 8 nucleotides match TRBD1. The ends lost 3 bases at V and 3 bases at J; junction bases unmatched: 9. CDR1 is MGHRA, CDR2 YSYEKL, per germline. This CDR3 has 16 amino acids. The CDR3 loop reads CASSHEPQGAKETQYF. In DNA form, the CDR3 reads TGCGCCAGCAGCCACGAACCCCAGGGGGCAAAAGAGACCCAGTACTTC.

The genes are TRBV4-1 and TRBJ2-3; 14 nucleotides line up with TRBD2. Germline V gene data show CDR1 as MGHRA and CDR2 as YSYEKL. Trimming at V came to 4 bases and at J to 1 base, leaving 10 bases not matched to a gene. The CDR3 contains 19 residues. The CDR3 DNA follows: TGCGCCAGCAGCCCGACCGGGACTAGCGGGAGAGGGGGCACAGATACGCAGTATTTT. Protein: CASSPTGTSGRGGTDTQYF.

The genes are TRBV5-6 and TRBJ2-2; TRBD2 aligns across 8 bases. The CDR3 is 13 residues long. V trimming: 4 bases; J trimming: 5 bases; junction bases outside the gene matches: 1. The germline V gene has CDR1 SGHDT and CDR2 YYEEEE. The CDR3 bases are TGTGCCAGCAGCCGACTAGCGACCGGGGAGCTGTTTTTT. Protein product: CASSRLATGELFF.

The count of this clone is one. The chain combines TRBV11-3 with TRBJ1-1; TRBD1 might be the D (5 bases). CDR1 is SGHNT, CDR2 YENEEA, per germline. Trimming took 3 bases from V and 5 from J, leaving 10 bases between them. CDR3 length: 13 residues. This CDR3 reads CASSLGWGTEAFF. In nucleotides, the CDR3 is TGTGCCAGCAGCTTGGGGTGGGGGACTGAAGCTTTCTTT.

V and J are TRBV6-6 and TRBJ2-5; TRBD2 agrees at 10 bases. Trimming took 4 bases from V and 5 from J; bases not matched to a gene: 10. CDR1 is MNHNY and CDR2 is SVGAGI in the germline V gene (reference sequence). The CDR3 runs 16 residues. The CDR3 here is CASSSRGTAGGETQYF. The CDR3, as DNA: TGTGCCAGCAGTTCCCGGGGGACAGCGGGAGGGGAGACCCAGTACTTC.

The CDR3 DNA follows: TGTGCCAGCAGCCCCGGACAGTTCTATGGCTACACCTTC. Protein sequence: CASSPGQFYGYTF. The chain links TRBV11-2 to TRBJ1-2, with D possibly TRBD1 on 6 matching bases. Germline V CDR1 and CDR2: SGHAT, FQNNGV. This CDR3 contains 13 residues. V was shortened by 5 bases and J by 4 bases, with 11 bases between the two germline ends.

This clone was seen more than once but under ten times. V and J are TRBV19 and TRBJ1-3; no clear D. The CDR3 loop spans 16 amino acids. Germline V gene lookup returns CDR1 LNHDA and CDR2 SQIVND (reference sequence). V gave up 1 base and J gave up 0 bases, with 10 bases separating them. CDR3 protein: CASSIAWQVSGNTIYF. The CDR3 DNA is TGTGCCAGTAGTATAGCGTGGCAGGTCTCTGGAAACACCATATATTTT. The whole variable domain, filled in from reference TRBV19 and TRBJ1-3, reads DGGITQSPKYLFRKEGQNVTLSCEQNLNHDAMYWYRQDPGQGLRLIYYSQIVNDFQKGDIAEGYSVSREKKESFPLTVTSAQKNPTAFYLCASSIAWQVSGNTIYFGEGSWLTVV.

This sequence joins TRBV11-3 and TRBJ1-4; TRBD1 might be the D (6 bases). CDR3 size: 12 residues. Per germline, CDR1 SGHNT and CDR2 YENEEA. The V end lost 5 bases, the J end lost 14 bases, and 15 bases lay between the germline ends. CDR3 nucleotide sequence: TGTGCCAGCAGCGCCGGGACACCGGTTCTGTTTTTT. Translated, it gives CASSAGTPVLFF.

This clone appeared a few times. For the CDR3, the DNA is TGTGCCAGCAGCACCGGGACTAGCGGCTCCTACGAGCAGTACTTC. Its translation is CASSTGTSGSYEQYF. J is TRBJ2-7 and V is TRBV13; 11 bases map to TRBD2. CDR3 length: 15 residues. Germline-derived CDR1 and CDR2 are PRHDT and FYEKMQ (reference sequence). The V segment lost 5 bases and the J segment 0 bases; nucleotides outside the gene matches: 3. Complete variable domain (other parts from reference TRBV13 and TRBJ2-7): AAGVIQSPRHLIKEKRETATLKCYPIPRHDTVYWYQQGPGQDPQFLISFYEKMQSDKGSIPDRFSAQQFSDYHSELNMSSLELGDSALYFCASSTGTSGSYEQYFGPGTRLTVT.

This clone was counted between two and nine times. J is TRBJ2-5 and V is TRBV18; weak D call: TRBD1 (5 bases). This CDR3 is built from 14 residues. V was clipped by 3 bases and J by 1 base, with 9 bases between them. Germline V gives CDR1 KGHSH, CDR2 LQKENI. CDR3 sequence reads: CASSPRQGQETQYF. The CDR3, as DNA: TGTGCCAGCTCACCTCGCCAGGGCCAAGAGACCCAGTACTTC.

The chain carries TRBV27 and TRBJ1-1; maybe TRBD1 (5 bases). The length of the CDR3 is 14 residues. V was shortened by 3 bases and J by 5 bases, with 13 bases between the two germline ends. CDR1 and CDR2 from the germline V gene are MNHEY and SMNVEV (reference sequence). CDR3 nucleotide sequence: TGTGCCAGCAGTTTGGGGGGTGAAAGGACTGAAGCTTTCTTT. Its translation is CASSLGGERTEAFF.

A few counts support this clone. The chain uses TRBV7-9 and TRBJ1-2; D is undetermined. V was clipped by 0 bases and J by 6 bases, with 5 bases between them. From germline, CDR1 is SEHNR and CDR2 FQNEAQ (reference sequence). This CDR3 comprises 12 residues. CDR3 sequence reads: CASSLAPNGYTF. In DNA form, the CDR3 reads TGTGCCAGCAGCTTAGCTCCCAATGGCTACACCTTC.

On this clone itself: Other DNA sequences within the sample encode an identical CDR3. The rearrangement uses TRBV5-1 and TRBJ1-3; D is undetermined. Trimming removed 0 bases at V and 0 bases at J, with 4 bases between. The germline V gene encodes CDR1 SGHRS and CDR2 YFSETQ. The CDR3 sequence is 14 residues long. Here the CDR3 DNA reads TGCGCCAGCAGCTTGGGGGGCTCTGGAAACACCATATATTTT. Translated: CASSLGGSGNTIYF.

V and J are TRBV25-1 and TRBJ2-1; maybe TRBD1 (6 bases). Per germline, CDR1 MGHDK and CDR2 SYGVNS. The CDR3 has 13 amino acids. With 2 bases removed from V and 12 bases from J, the gap between germline ends came to 14 bases. The chain's CDR3 is CASSEEGGVGQFF. CDR3 bases: TGTGCCAGCAGTGAAGAAGGGGGTGTGGGGCAGTTCTTC.

The chain is built from TRBV5-6 and TRBJ1-3; 9 bases line up with TRBD1. The germline CDR1 and CDR2 sequences are SGHDT and YYEEEE. CDR3 size: 15 residues. Trimming removed 3 bases from V and 4 bases from J; junction bases left unmatched: 5. The CDR3 loop reads CASSSGQGWGNTIYF. In DNA form, the CDR3 reads TGTGCCAGCAGCTCCGGACAGGGGTGGGGAAACACCATATATTTT. Using reference TRBV5-6 and TRBJ1-3 for the parts outside the CDR3, the full variable domain is DAGVTQSPTHLIKTRGQQVTLRCSPKSGHDTVSWYQQALGQGPQFIFQYYEEEERQRGNFPDRFSGHQFPNYSSELNVNALLLGDSALYLCASSSGQGWGNTIYFGEGSWLTVV.

The J gene is TRBJ2-3, the V gene TRBV9; 8 positions agree with TRBD2. The germline V gene encodes CDR1 SGDLS and CDR2 YYNGEE. The V segment lost 2 bases and the J segment 10 bases; nucleotides outside the gene matches: 6. The CDR3 spans 13 residues. The CDR3 region is CASSVGTSGPQYF. The CDR3 DNA reads TGTGCCAGCAGCGTTGGTACTAGCGGTCCGCAGTATTTT.

The J gene is TRBJ1-2, the V gene TRBV15; the D gene is possibly TRBD1 (5 bases). The CDR3 has 12 amino acids. Germline lookup yields CDR1 LNHNV and CDR2 YYDKDF (reference sequence). Trimming pared 0 bases from V and 10 bases from J, leaving 9 bases between. Written as DNA, the CDR3 is TGTGCCACCAGCAGAGATCGGGGGGACTACACCTTC. Translated: CATSRDRGDYTF.

The rearrangement joins TRBV9 to TRBJ2-7; the match to TRBD2 covers 8 bases. The germline V gene encodes CDR1 SGDLS and CDR2 YYNGEE. The J segment lost 5 bases and the V segment lost 1 base, leaving 5 bases of the junction unmatched. The CDR3 spans 14 residues. This CDR3 reads CASSVYGGDHEQYF. The CDR3 coding sequence is TGTGCCAGCAGCGTATACGGGGGGGACCACGAGCAGTACTTC. The entire variable domain, with the rest obtained from reference TRBV9 and TRBJ2-7, is as follows: DSGVTQTPKHLITATGQRVTLRCSPRSGDLSVYWYQQSLDQGLQFLIQYYNGEERAKGNILERFSAQQFPDLHSELNLSSLELGDSALYFCASSVYGGDHEQYFGPGTRLTVT.

As to this clone: This CDR3 is also generated by other DNA sequences in the sample. This chain links TRBV6-6 with TRBJ2-1, with 9 bases identical to TRBD2. Germline-derived CDR1 and CDR2 are MNHNY and SVGAGI (reference sequence). V shed 6 bases, J shed 4 bases, and the junction held 10 bases outside the gene matches. This CDR3 has 16 residues. CDR3 region: CASRAQIAGAYNEQFF. In DNA form, the CDR3 reads TGTGCCAGCAGGGCCCAAATAGCGGGAGCTTACAATGAGCAGTTCTTC.

This chain joins TRBV5-6 and TRBJ2-3; D ambiguous. This CDR3 contains 14 residues. The V end was cut by 0 bases, the J end by 2 bases, with 7 bases between. CDR1 and CDR2 (germline): SGHDT, YYEEEE. The CDR3 nucleotides are TGTGCCAGCAGCTTGGTACATCTCACAGATACGCAGTATTTT. Protein: CASSLVHLTDTQYF.

The rearrangement joins TRBV14 to TRBJ2-3; D gene ambiguous. V was clipped by 3 bases and J by 3 bases, with 7 bases between them. Germline lookup yields CDR1 SGHDN and CDR2 FVKESK. The CDR3 length is 13 residues. CDR3 DNA sequence: TGTGCCAGCAGCCAGAGCAGAACAGATACGCAGTATTTT. Amino acids: CASSQSRTDTQYF. The whole variable domain, remainder taken from reference TRBV14 and TRBJ2-3, is EAGVTQFPSHSVIEKGQTVTLRCDPISGHDNLYWYRRVMGKEIKFLLHFVKESKQDESGMPNNRFLAERTGGTYSTLKVQPAELEDSGVYFCASSQSRTDTQYFGPGTRLTVL.

This clone is a singleton in its sample. The rearrangement uses TRBV19 and TRBJ2-7; D may be TRBD2 (6 bases). Trimming stripped 1 base from V and 0 bases from J, with 10 bases between. In germline, CDR1 is LNHDA, CDR2 SQIVND (reference sequence). This CDR3 comprises 15 residues. The CDR3 nucleotides are TGTGCCAGTAGTATAGTCGGTAGCGGCTCCTACGAGCAGTACTTC. As protein: CASSIVGSGSYEQYF.